This T cell receptor beta chain was found in a study of CD8 T cells in ankylosing spondylitis. CDR1 DFQATT and CDR2 SNEGSKA come from the germline V gene (reference sequence). This CDR3 is 15 amino acids long. Trimming removed 6 bases from V and 0 bases from J, with 18 bases in between. TCRdb re-analysed the 5' RACE reads in MiXCR, keeping a single row per CDR3 protein. The sample gives 350,000 or so distinct CDR3 sequences, around a tenth of which show up once; roughly 9.1% is in the top ten. This rearrangement joins TRBV20-1 to TRBJ2-7; D is perhaps TRBD1 (5 bases). This TCR was sampled from a female donor with ankylosing spondylitis or in good health (not recorded which). Sequencing was done on a sample of blood, either unsorted or a sorted T cell fraction (not recorded which). The DNA for the CDR3 is TGCAGTGCCCCCAGGTTAGGGGCTAGCTCCTACGAGCAGTACTTC. Translating it yields CSAPRLGASSYEQYF.